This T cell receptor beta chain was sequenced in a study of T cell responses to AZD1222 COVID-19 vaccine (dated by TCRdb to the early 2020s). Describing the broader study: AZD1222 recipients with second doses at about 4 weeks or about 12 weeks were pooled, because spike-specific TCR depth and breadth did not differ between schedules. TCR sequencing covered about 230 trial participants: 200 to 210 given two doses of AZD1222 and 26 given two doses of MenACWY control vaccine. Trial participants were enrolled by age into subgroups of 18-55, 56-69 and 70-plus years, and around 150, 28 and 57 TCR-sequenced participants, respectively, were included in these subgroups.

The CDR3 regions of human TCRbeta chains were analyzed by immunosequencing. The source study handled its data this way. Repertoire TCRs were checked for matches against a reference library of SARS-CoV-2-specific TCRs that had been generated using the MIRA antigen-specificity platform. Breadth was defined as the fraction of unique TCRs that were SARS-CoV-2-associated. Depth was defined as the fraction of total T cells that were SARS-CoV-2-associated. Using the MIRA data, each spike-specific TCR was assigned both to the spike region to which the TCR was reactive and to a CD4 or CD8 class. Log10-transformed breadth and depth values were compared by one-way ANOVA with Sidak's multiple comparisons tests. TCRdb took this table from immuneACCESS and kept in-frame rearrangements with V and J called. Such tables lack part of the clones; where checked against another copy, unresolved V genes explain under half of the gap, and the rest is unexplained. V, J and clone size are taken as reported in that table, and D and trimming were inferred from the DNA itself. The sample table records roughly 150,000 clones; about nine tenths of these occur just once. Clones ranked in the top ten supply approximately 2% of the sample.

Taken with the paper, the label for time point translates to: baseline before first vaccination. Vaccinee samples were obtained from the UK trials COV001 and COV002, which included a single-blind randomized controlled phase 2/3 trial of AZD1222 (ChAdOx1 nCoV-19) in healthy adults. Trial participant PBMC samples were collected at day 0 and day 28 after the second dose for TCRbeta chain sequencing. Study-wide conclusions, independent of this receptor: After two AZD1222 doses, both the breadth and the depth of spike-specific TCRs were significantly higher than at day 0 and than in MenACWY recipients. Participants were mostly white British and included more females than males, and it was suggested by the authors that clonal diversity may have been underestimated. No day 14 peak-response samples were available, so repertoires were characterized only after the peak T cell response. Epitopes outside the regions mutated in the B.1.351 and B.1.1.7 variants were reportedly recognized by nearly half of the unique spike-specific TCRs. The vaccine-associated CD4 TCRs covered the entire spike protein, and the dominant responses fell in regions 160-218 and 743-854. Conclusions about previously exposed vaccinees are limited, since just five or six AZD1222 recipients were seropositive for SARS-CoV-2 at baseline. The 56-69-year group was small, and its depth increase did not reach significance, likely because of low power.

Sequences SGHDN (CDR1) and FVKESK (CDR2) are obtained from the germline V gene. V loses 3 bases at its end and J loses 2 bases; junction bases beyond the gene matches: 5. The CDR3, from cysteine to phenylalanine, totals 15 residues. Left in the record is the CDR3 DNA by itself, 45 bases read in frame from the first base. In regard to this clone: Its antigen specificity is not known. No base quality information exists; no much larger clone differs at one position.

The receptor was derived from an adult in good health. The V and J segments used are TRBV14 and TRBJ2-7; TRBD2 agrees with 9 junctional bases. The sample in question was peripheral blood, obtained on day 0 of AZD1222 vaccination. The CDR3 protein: CASSQLAGPTYEQYF. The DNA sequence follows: TGTGCCAGCAGCCAGCTAGCGGGGCCAACCTACGAGCAGTACTTC.